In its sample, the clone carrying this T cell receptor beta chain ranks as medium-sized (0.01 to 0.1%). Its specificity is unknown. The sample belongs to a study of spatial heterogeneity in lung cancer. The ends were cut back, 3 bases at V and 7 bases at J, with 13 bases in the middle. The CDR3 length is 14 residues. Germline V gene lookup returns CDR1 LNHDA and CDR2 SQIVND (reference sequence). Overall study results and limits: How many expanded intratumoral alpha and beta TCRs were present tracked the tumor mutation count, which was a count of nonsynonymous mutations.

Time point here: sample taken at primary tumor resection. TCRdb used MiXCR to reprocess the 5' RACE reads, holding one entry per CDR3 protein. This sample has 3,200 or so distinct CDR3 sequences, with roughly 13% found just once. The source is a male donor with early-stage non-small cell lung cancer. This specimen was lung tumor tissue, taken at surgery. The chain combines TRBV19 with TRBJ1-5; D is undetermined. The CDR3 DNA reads TGTGCCAGTAGTATTGGAACGGTGTTCCAGCCCCAGCATTTT. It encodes CASSIGTVFQPQHF.